This TCR beta chain is from a study of control samples from healthy donors and cancer patients. Repertoires were generated with immunoSEQ multiplex PCR, while TCRdb's copy carries only in-frame clones and drops some. The sample has roughly 70,000 clones; over 70% are singletons. The V segment lost 4 bases and the J segment 1 base; nucleotides outside the gene matches: 5. This CDR3 is built from 15 residues. The germline gives CDR1 GTSNPN, CDR2 SVGIG (reference sequence). The gene calls are TRBV30 and TRBJ1-3, with 9 bases aligning to TRBD1. The TCR originated in a man between 50 and 59 years old in good health. The sample was blood. CDR3 sequence: CAWTVQGASGNTIYF. In nucleotides, the CDR3 is TGTGCCTGGACCGTACAGGGGGCATCTGGAAACACCATATATTTT.